Presented here are 5 T cell receptor beta chains from one specimen sequenced in a study of cytomegalovirus exposure and HLA in healthy donors. Vbeta (60) and Jbeta (13) primers were used in the PCR. Only in-frame clones appear in the TCRdb table, and some are missing; sequencing was by immunoSEQ multiplex PCR. There are under 80,000 clones in the sample; less than 80% occur only once, and 7.2% lies in the top ten. Sequencing was done on a sample of PBMCs. These TCRs come from a middle-aged woman in good health and CMV-seronegative.

V gene TRBV27 combines with J gene TRBJ1-1; 8 bases are shared with TRBD1. There are 16 residues in the CDR3. CDR1 MNHEY and CDR2 SMNVEV come from the germline V gene (reference sequence). Losses at the gene ends were 3 bases for V and 4 bases for J; bases not matched to a gene: 10. The CDR3 loop is CASSFYGQGKGTEAFF. The CDR3 nucleotides are TGTGCCAGCAGTTTTTACGGACAGGGCAAGGGCACTGAAGCTTTCTTT.

The J gene is TRBJ1-2, the V gene TRBV10-3, with TRBD1 identical over 8 bases. Germline CDR1 reads ENHRY; CDR2 reads SYGVKD. This CDR3 spans 15 amino acids. The V gene end was trimmed by 2 bases and the J gene end by 5 bases; junction bases not matched to a gene: 7. CDR3 nucleotides: TGTGCCATCAGTGAGCCTGACAGGGGAACTTATGGCTACACCTTC. Translation: CAISEPDRGTYGYTF.

The V call is TRBV19, the J call TRBJ1-2; D is uncertain. The length of the CDR3 is 12 residues. Deletions cut 6 bases from V and 4 bases from J, with 9 bases between. The V gene's germline CDR1 is LNHDA and CDR2 SQIVND (reference sequence). The CDR3 spells CASSPLGYGYTF. The DNA of the CDR3 is TGTGCCAGTAGCCCCCTAGGCTATGGCTACACCTTC.

The genes are TRBV4-2 and TRBJ1-1; 8 nucleotides agree with TRBD1. Germline V lookup: CDR1 LGHNA, CDR2 YNFKEQ. After removal of 0 bases from V and 12 bases from J, the junction contained 6 bases not matched to a gene. The CDR3 runs to 13 residues. Here the CDR3 DNA reads TGTGCCAGCAGCCAAGATATGGGACAGGAAACTTTCTTT. Translated, it gives CASSQDMGQETFF.

V is TRBV11-2 and J is TRBJ2-7; 8 bases are shared with TRBD2. From germline, CDR1 is SGHAT and CDR2 FQNNGV. The junction had 6 bases not matched to a gene; V was cut back by 2 bases and J by 3 bases. The CDR3 runs to 15 residues. CDR3 coding DNA: TGTGCCAGCAGCTTACCGGGACTAGACTTCTACGAGCAGTACTTC. Translation: CASSLPGLDFYEQYF.